The present T cell receptor beta chain was sequenced within a study of CXCR3-negative and CXCR3-positive naive CD8 T cells (dated 2019 in TCRdb). The study in broad terms: In total, around 140 million TRB reads were obtained, corresponding to roughly 1.5 +/- 0.3 million reads per library. Diversity and physicochemical repertoire analyses covered about a dozen donors pooled from two independent experiments. The TRBV-TRBJ cluster analysis covered naive subsets from several donors and memory cells from 3 donors. Broad study findings and their caveats: Both naive subsets had comparably high repertoire diversity, while memory CD8+ T cells had much lower repertoire diversity. Similar TRBV-TRBJ usage was shown by naive CXCR3-negative and CXCR3-positive cells from the same donor, whereas distinct patterns were shown by memory cells. Because surface CD5, which has been linked to self-reactivity in mice, was comparable between naive subsets, TCR interaction strength was also inferred from TRB CDR3 physicochemical properties. Compared with CXCR3-negative naive cells, CXCR3-positive naive cells had TRB CDR3s with higher hydrophobicity (lower Kidera factor 4), lower energy, and higher strength and volume indices. Freshly isolated PBMCs were used for most assays because CXCR3 expression partially decreased after cryopreservation.

Each CD8+ T cell subset was flow-sorted in triplicate, with fewer than 350,000 cells per subset placed directly into RLT lysis buffer. To exclude memory contaminants, naive CD8+ T cells were stringently defined as CD45RO-CCR7+CD27+CD95-. Standard density gradient centrifugation was used to isolate peripheral blood mononuclear cells from buffy coats. A FACSAria III was used to flow-sort naive CD8+ T cells into CXCR3-negative and CXCR3-positive populations. An RNeasy Mini Kit was used to extract total RNA from the sorted cells. From the germline V gene, CDR1 is MGHRA and CDR2 is YSYEKL. The cysteine opens and the phenylalanine closes a CDR3 of 14 amino acids. There is no recorded DNA. TCRdb lists the instrument as NextSeq 550. The Human TCR Profiling Kit (MiLaboratory) was used to make UMI-labeled 5' RACE TRB cDNA libraries. The full amount of extracted RNA was used for cDNA synthesis, and the full amount of resulting cDNA was used for PCR amplification. The libraries were made side by side, with each library going through the same number of PCR cycles. The study's processing was this. About 53,000 +/- 9,400 unique UMI-labeled TRB cDNA molecules per library were extracted with MIGEC and MiXCR, with at least two reads per UMI required. Each library averaged about 37,000 +/- 9,700 functional in-frame TRB CDR3 nucleotide clonotypes without stop codons. After downsampling to 5000 UMI-labeled TRB molecules per sample, diversity metrics, including normalized Shannon-Wiener and Chao1, were computed in VDJtools. VDJtools was used to calculate clonotype-size-weighted physicochemical properties of the central five CDR3 residues, namely interaction energy, strength, volume and Kidera factor 4. The reads were reprocessed in TCRdb, with one entry per CDR3 protein sequence and no accompanying DNA. The V and J calls were not made by the authors but by TCRdb's processing. This sample's table contains under 9,000 distinct CDR3 sequences. Of the sample, around 1.5% is held by the ten largest clones.

As to this clonotype: The clone's antigen remains unknown.

The chain employs TRBV4-1 and TRBJ2-5; TCRdb reports TRBD1, a call that lacks DNA to check it against. This receptor was identified in a human donor in good health. Some clones in this sample may be carry-over from other donors' samples. The sample comprised naive CXCR3- CD8+ T cells from blood. What this sample's cell subset or site label stands for: CD45RO-CCR7+CD27+CD95- naive CD8+ T cells lacking CXCR3 (TNR3-). Here the CDR3 is given as CASSQDTRGETQYF.